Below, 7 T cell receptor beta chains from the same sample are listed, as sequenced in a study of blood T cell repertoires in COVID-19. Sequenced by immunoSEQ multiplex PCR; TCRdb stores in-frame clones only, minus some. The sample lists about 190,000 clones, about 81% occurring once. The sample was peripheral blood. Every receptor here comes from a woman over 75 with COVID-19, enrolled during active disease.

The CDR3 reads CASSLRSGSTEAFF. The DNA for the CDR3 is TGTGCCAGCAGCTTAAGATCTGGGAGCACTGAAGCTTTCTTT. The chain combines TRBV7-2 with TRBJ1-1; D is unresolved. From germline, CDR1 is SGHTA and CDR2 FQGNSA. The CDR3 totals 14 residues. Trimming removed 2 bases at V and 4 bases at J, with 11 bases between.

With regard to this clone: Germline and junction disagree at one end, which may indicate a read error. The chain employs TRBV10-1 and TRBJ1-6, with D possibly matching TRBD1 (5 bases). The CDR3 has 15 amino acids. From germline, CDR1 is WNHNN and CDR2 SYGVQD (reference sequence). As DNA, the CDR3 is TGCGCCATCAGTCCCAGGGAGGAGGGTAATTCACCCCTCCACTTT. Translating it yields CAISPREEGNSPLHF.

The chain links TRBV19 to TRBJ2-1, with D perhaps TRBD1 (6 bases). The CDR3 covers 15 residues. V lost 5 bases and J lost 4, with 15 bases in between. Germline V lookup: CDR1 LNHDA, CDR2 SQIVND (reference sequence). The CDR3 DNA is TGTGCCAGTAGTTGGATGGGGGCCGTTTACAATGAGCAGTTCTTC. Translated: CASSWMGAVYNEQFF. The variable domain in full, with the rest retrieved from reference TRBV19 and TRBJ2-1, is DGGITQSPKYLFRKEGQNVTLSCEQNLNHDAMYWYRQDPGQGLRLIYYSQIVNDFQKGDIAEGYSVSREKKESFPLTVTSAQKNPTAFYLCASSWMGAVYNEQFFGPGTRLTVL.

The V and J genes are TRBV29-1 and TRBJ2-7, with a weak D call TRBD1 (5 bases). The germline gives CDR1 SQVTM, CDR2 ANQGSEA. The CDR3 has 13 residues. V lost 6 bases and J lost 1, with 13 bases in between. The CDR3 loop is CSVQGAGSYEQYF. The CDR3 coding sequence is TGCAGCGTCCAAGGGGCCGGGTCCTACGAGCAGTACTTC.

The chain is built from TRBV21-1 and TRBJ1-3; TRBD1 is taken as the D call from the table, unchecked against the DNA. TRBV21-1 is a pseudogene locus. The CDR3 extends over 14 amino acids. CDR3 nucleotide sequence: TGTGCCAGCCTCGACAGGAGCTCTGGAAACACCATATATTTT. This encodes CASLDRSSGNTIYF.

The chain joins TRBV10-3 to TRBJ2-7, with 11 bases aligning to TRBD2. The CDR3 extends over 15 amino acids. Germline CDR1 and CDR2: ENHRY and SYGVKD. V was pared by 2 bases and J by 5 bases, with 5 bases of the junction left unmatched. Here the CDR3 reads CAISERLAGPHEQYF. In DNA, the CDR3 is TGTGCCATCAGTGAGAGACTAGCGGGACCCCACGAGCAGTACTTC.

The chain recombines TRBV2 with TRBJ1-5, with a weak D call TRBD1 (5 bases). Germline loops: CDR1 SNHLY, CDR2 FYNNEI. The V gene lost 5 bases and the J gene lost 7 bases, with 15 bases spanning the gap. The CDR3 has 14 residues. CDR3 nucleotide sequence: TGTGCCAGCAGTTCCAGCAGGGATCGGCAGCCCCAGCATTTT. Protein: CASSSSRDRQPQHF.